This T cell receptor beta chain was sequenced during a study of radiotherapy plus CTLA-4 blockade in lung cancer (dated by TCRdb to 2016 to 2019). As for the study more broadly: Objective responses were observed in 18% of enrolled patients, and disease control was achieved in 31%. The paper's findings and limits, for the study overall: Early dynamic changes in blood T cell clones, together with increased serum interferon-beta after radiation, were reported as the strongest predictors of response. After treatment with radiotherapy and ipilimumab, TCR clones that came from tumors expanded in the peripheral blood.

As regards this clone: It lacks a known antigen. No much larger clonotype is one base removed from it; base qualities were not supplied.

Library generation was performed with the immunoSEQ multiplex PCR assay. TCRdb took over this immuneACCESS table, retaining in-frame rearrangements with V and J assigned. Such tables are incomplete; in checked studies, under half of the missing clones stem from an unresolved V gene, and the remainder is unexplained. For this sample the table gives approximately 72,000 clones, of which 78% were detected only once. The ten largest clones represent around 7.1% of the sample. Relative to germline, V is missing 7 bases and J is missing 4 bases, with 6 bases of the junction outside any gene match. From the germline V gene, CDR1 is ENHRY and CDR2 is SYGVKD. Including the terminal cysteine and phenylalanine, the CDR3 comprises 14 residues. Only the CDR3 region is kept as DNA, spanning 42 bases read in frame from base 1. In this study, focal radiation therapy paired with CTLA-4 blockade (ipilimumab) was tested in patients who had chemo-refractory metastatic non-small-cell lung cancer.

The sequence joins TRBV10-3 to TRBJ2-3; 9 nucleotides in the junction match TRBD1. The sample consisted of peripheral blood, taken from a patient treated with radiotherapy plus ipilimumab. The source is a human donor with non-small cell lung cancer who had a complete response to radiotherapy plus ipilimumab. The nucleotide sequence is given as TGTGCCATCACCGACAGGGGGGGGGCAGATACGCAGTATTTT. Protein translation: CAITDRGGADTQYF.